Listed here are 12 T cell receptor beta chains from one sample, sequenced in a study of cytomegalovirus exposure and HLA in healthy donors. The primer mix had 60 Vbeta and 13 Jbeta primers. Assay: immunoSEQ multiplex PCR; the TCRdb copy retains only in-frame clones and omits some. The sample holds approximately 79,000 clones, 78% seen once. The specimen was PBMCs. The receptors stem from a male donor in good health and CMV-seropositive.

The gene calls are TRBV13 and TRBJ2-4, with 7 bases identical to TRBD1. The length of the CDR3 is 13 residues. In germline, CDR1 is PRHDT, CDR2 FYEKMQ (reference sequence). V dropped 5 bases and J dropped 9; count of bases not matched to a gene: 7. The CDR3 sequence is CASSPKQGSIQYF. CDR3 in DNA: TGTGCCAGCAGCCCGAAACAGGGGAGCATTCAGTACTTC.

This clone was found a few times. The chain recombines TRBV28 with TRBJ1-2; maybe TRBD1 (6 bases). Trimming shortened V by 5 bases and J by 8 bases, and 12 bases separated the two germline ends. Germline V CDR1 and CDR2: MDHEN, SYDVKM. The CDR3 loop spans 12 amino acids. DNA for the CDR3: TGTGCCAGCAGTCCAGGGGCAAGGGGCTACACCTTC. Protein product: CASSPGARGYTF.

The chain is built from TRBV28 and TRBJ2-7; 10 nucleotides line up with TRBD1. V lost 5 bases to trimming and J lost 3 bases; unmatched junction nucleotides: 7. In germline, CDR1 is MDHEN, CDR2 SYDVKM. The CDR3 is 15 amino acids. This CDR3 is CASSPGTGEFYEQYF. CDR3 nucleotides: TGTGCCAGCAGTCCTGGGACAGGGGAATTCTACGAGCAGTACTTC.

V gene TRBV12-5 combines with J gene TRBJ1-1; 7 nucleotides align to TRBD1. Trimming removed 5 bases from V and 4 bases from J; junction bases left unmatched: 4. The CDR3 runs 13 residues. In germline, CDR1 is LGHNT, CDR2 FRNRAP. CDR3: CASGRSGGTEAFF. The CDR3 DNA sequence: TGTGCTAGTGGTCGCTCAGGGGGCACTGAAGCTTTCTTT.

The genes are TRBV11-2 and TRBJ1-1; D possibly corresponds to TRBD1 (5 bases). V was pared by 2 bases and J by 5 bases, with 18 bases between. This CDR3 region has 16 residues. Looked up from germline, CDR1 is SGHAT and CDR2 is FQNNGV. The CDR3 nucleotides read TGTGCCAGCAGCTTACACGGCCCGGGGACTTCGACTGAAGCTTTCTTT. It specifies CASSLHGPGTSTEAFF.

The chain combines TRBV7-9 with TRBJ2-6; D not certain. The CDR3 length is 17 residues. V lost 2 bases to trimming and J lost 0 bases, with 11 bases between them. CDR1 and CDR2 (germline): SEHNR, FQNEAQ (reference sequence). CDR3 sequence: CASSLSTVSSGANVLTF. The CDR3 nucleotides read TGTGCCAGCAGCTTAAGTACGGTGAGCTCTGGGGCCAACGTCCTGACTTTC.

The chain carries TRBV4-1 and TRBJ1-3; TRBD1 is a possible D gene (6 bases). Germline V lookup: CDR1 MGHRA, CDR2 YSYEKL. Trimming removed 3 bases from V and 0 bases from J, with 12 bases in between. The CDR3 has 16 amino acids. The CDR3 DNA reads as TGCGCCAGCAGCCAGGACAGCGACTACTCTGGAAACACCATATATTTT. This encodes CASSQDSDYSGNTIYF.

The V gene is TRBV5-1, the J gene TRBJ2-1; 12 bases map to TRBD2. CDR1 and CDR2 from the germline V gene are SGHRS and YFSETQ. V shed 0 bases and J 2 bases; nucleotides not matched to a gene: 6. CDR3 length: 18 amino acids. This chain's CDR3 is CASSLGLAGGLPYNEQFF. CDR3 bases: TGCGCCAGCAGCTTGGGCCTAGCGGGGGGGCTGCCCTACAATGAGCAGTTCTTC.

The rearrangement links TRBV6-5 to TRBJ1-2; D gene unclear. CDR3 size: 16 residues. V was pared by 0 bases and J by 8 bases, with 19 bases between. Germline lookup yields CDR1 MNHEY and CDR2 SVGAGI. The DNA for the CDR3 is TGTGCCAGCAGTTACTCGACTTGGCCAGAGTCTGTGGGCTACACCTTC. Translated: CASSYSTWPESVGYTF.

CDR3 DNA sequence: TGTGCCAGCAGTCCCCCGAGCTCCTACGAGCAGTACTTC. Translation gives CASSPPSSYEQYF. This rearrangement joins TRBV5-5 to TRBJ2-7; D is unresolved. V lost 5 bases to trimming and J lost 0 bases, with 9 bases between them. This CDR3 has 13 residues. CDR1 SGHKS and CDR2 YYEKEE come from the germline V gene (reference sequence).

The chain is built from TRBV5-1 and TRBJ2-3; 9 bases match TRBD2. This CDR3 spans 16 amino acids. In germline, CDR1 is SGHRS, CDR2 YFSETQ. Trimming cost V 1 base and J 0 bases; bases outside gene matches: 3. This chain's CDR3 is CASSLFLAGSTDTQYF. CDR3 coding DNA: TGCGCCAGCAGCTTGTTTCTAGCGGGGAGCACAGATACGCAGTATTTT.

This clone was seen only once. The genes are TRBV28 and TRBJ1-1; D might be TRBD1 (6 bases). Germline V gene sequence: CDR1 MDHEN, CDR2 SYDVKM. This CDR3 is 14 amino acids long. V was clipped by 6 bases and J by 4 bases, with 15 bases between them. Written as DNA, the CDR3 is TGTGCCAGCAGCTCCACAGGGCTGGGCACTGAAGCTTTCTTT. Amino acids: CASSSTGLGTEAFF.